The following is a T cell receptor beta chain sequence with its context. Its specificity is not known. TCRdb recomputed calls from the RACE reads with MiXCR, one row per CDR3 protein. In the table there are approximately 89,000 distinct CDR3 sequences, 6.6% of which are singletons. This record belongs to a study of human T cells and chemical hapten exposure. The wider study: Alopecia areata, totalis or universalis was found in mostly female patients. Study-level results: It should be noted that donors had alopecia, so their immune response may differ from healthy people's. Controls had significantly fewer large CDR3 similarity clusters than were formed by expanded TCRs.

The CDR3 loop spans 15 amino acids. Germline V CDR1 and CDR2: SGHRS, YFSETQ. V lost 0 bases and J lost 1, with 9 bases in between. Time point noted: patch test 2, 6 weeks after DPC sensitization. Treatment: therapeutic diphenylcyclopropenone sensitization with weekly scalp DPC. Total RNA came from unfractionated whole blood. The sequencing used whole blood, collected in connection with sensitization to the hapten diphenylcyclopropenone (DPC). This clonotype was sampled from a woman under 40 with alopecia areata. Some clones in this sample may be carry-over from other donors' samples. The chain employs TRBV5-1 and TRBJ2-3; D gene uncertain. For the CDR3, the DNA is TGCGCCAGCAGCTTGGGGGCCTCCCGCACAGATACGCAGTATTTT. This gives the protein CASSLGASRTDTQYF.